This TCR beta chain was sequenced in a study of yellow fever vaccine responses in identical twins. Study-level findings and limits: It has been reported that, in twins, the vaccine T cell response seemed partly convergent and partly personalized.

TCRdb recomputed calls from the RT-PCR reads with MiXCR, one row per CDR3 protein. The table lists 20,000 or so distinct CDR3 sequences, approximately 70% of them singletons, with about 2.4% in the top ten. Points on this clonotype: Its antigen is not identified.

This CDR3 is 15 amino acids long. V trimming: 6 bases; J trimming: 6 bases; junction bases outside the gene matches: 8. Germline CDR1 MDHEN, CDR2 SYDVKM. The source of this sequence is a young woman who received the yellow fever vaccine. This chain joins TRBV28 and TRBJ1-4; 9 nucleotides line up with TRBD1. The sequencing here drew on T cells from blood (PBMCs), unsorted or a sorted subset (not recorded which), taken before or after yellow fever vaccination (not recorded which). The CDR3 DNA sequence: TGTGCCAGCAGCCAAAGGACAGGGGATTATGAAAAACTGTTTTTT. Protein sequence: CASSQRTGDYEKLFF.